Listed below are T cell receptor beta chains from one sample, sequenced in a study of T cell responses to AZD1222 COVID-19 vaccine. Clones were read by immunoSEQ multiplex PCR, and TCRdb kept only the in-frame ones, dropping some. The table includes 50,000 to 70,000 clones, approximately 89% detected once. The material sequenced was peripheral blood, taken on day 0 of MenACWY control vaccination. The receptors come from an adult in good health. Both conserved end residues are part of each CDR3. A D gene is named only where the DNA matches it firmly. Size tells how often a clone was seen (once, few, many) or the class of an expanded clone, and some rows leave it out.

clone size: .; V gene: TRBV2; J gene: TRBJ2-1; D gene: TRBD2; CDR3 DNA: TGTGCCAGCAGTGAATCAGGACTAGCGGGAGTGGGGACGAATGAGCAGTTCTTC; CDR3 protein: CASSESGLAGVGTNEQFF
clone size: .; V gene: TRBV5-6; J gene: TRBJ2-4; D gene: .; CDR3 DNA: TGTGCCAGCAGCTTGGCTCTTTCAATAAACATTCAGTACTTC; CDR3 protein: CASSLALSINIQYF
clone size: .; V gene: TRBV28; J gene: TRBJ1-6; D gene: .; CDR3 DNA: TGTGCCAGCATCTCGACCCAGGGGATCGGGAATTCACCCCTCCACTTT; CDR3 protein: CASISTQGIGNSPLHF
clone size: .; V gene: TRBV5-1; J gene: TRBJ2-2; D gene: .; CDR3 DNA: TGCGCCAGCAGCTTGGCCGTTCTTCCCGGGGAGCTGTTTTTT; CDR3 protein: CASSLAVLPGELFF
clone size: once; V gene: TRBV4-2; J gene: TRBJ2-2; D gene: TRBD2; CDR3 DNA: TGTGCCAGCAGCCAAAATTTAGCGGGAGAGAAGACCGGGGAGCTGTTTTTT; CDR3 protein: CASSQNLAGEKTGELFF
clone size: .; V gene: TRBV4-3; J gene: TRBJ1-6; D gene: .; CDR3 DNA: TGCGCCAGCAGCCAAGATAGAGGTTCACCCCTCCACTTT; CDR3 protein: CASSQDRGSPLHF
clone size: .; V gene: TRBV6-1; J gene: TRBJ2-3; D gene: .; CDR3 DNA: TGTGCCAGCAGTGAAGCGAGGCAGGTTGGGGAGCAGTATTTT; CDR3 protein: CASSEARQVGEQYF
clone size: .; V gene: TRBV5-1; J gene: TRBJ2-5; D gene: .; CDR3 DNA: TGCGCCAGCAGCTTTGACATCCAAGAGACCCAGTACTTC; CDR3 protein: CASSFDIQETQYF
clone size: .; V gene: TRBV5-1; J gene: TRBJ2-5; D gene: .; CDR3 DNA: TGCGCCAGCAGCCGTCTGGGCGGGAGTGGGGGCGAGACCCAGTACTTC; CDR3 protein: CASSRLGGSGGETQYF
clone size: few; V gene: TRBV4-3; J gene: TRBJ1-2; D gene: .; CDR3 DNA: TGCGCCAGCAGCCAAGGGGAACAGGGCTATGGCTACACCTTC; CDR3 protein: CASSQGEQGYGYTF
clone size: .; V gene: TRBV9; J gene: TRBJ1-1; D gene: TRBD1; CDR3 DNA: TGTGCCAGCCTTCCTGGACAGGGGTCGGAAGCTTTCTTT; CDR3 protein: CASLPGQGSEAFF
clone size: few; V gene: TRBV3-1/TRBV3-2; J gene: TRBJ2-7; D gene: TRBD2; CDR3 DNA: TGTGCCAGCAGCCGGACCCGACTAGCGGGACGCGACGAGCAGTACTTC; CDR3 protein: CASSRTRLAGRDEQYF